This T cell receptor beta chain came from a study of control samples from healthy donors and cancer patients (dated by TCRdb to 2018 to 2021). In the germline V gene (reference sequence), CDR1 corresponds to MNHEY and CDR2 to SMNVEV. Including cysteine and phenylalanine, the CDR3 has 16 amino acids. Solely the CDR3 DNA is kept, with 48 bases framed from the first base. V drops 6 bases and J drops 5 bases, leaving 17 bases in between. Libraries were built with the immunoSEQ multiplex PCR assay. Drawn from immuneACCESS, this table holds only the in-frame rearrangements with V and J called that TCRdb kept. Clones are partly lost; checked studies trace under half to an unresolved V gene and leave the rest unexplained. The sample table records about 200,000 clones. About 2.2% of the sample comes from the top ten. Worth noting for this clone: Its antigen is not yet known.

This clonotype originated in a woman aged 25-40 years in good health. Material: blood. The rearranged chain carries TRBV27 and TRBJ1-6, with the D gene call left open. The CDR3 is CASRPSVVGNNSPLHF. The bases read TGTGCCAGCAGGCCCTCGGTTGTGGGCAATAATTCACCCCTCCACTTT.